This T cell receptor (beta chain) was identified in a study of T cells in Graves' hyperthyroidism and ophthalmopathy (dated by TCRdb to between 2019 and 2020). Regarding the research as a whole: Peripheral blood was sampled at the time of initial diagnosis, prior to any treatment. TCR V-J signatures able to tell the groups apart were searched for in a discovery cohort of more than 90 patients, of whom over 40 had Graves' ophthalmopathy and more than 55 had stable Graves' hyperthyroidism. Prospective prediction of ophthalmopathy was tested in an independent validation cohort consisting of about 19 hyperthyroidism patients and around 16 patients who later progressed to ophthalmopathy. For training and testing, the 100 patients in the discovery cohort were randomly divided in a 7:3 ratio. The study also compared thyroid tissue and blood T-cell repertoires from more than 5 Graves' hyperthyroidism patients. Following sampling, methimazole starting at 30 mg daily was given to hyperthyroidism patients, and high-dose intravenous methylprednisolone was given to ophthalmopathy patients. TCR Vbeta CDR3 sequencing of approximately 140 peripheral blood samples (fewer than 45 ophthalmopathy, about 75 hyperthyroidism and roughly 17 progressor patients) is reported in the paper.

The TCR beta CDR3 regions were amplified from the RNA transcripts. For the first round of RT-PCR on the TCR CDR3, the HTBI primer set was used together with the Qiagen OneStep RT-PCR kit. Libraries were constructed in a second round of multiplex PCR, after which size selection and purification were performed. Sequencing of the libraries was done on an Illumina HiSeq2000 using paired-end 100 bp reads. From the authors' description of their analysis: SOAPnuke was used to process the raw data, removing reads that contained adapters or uncalled bases, had a mean Phred below 15, or lacked an exact match to the constant primer or identifier. High-quality paired reads were merged with COPE v1.2.5, and unique nucleotide sequences were defined as clonotypes. MiTCR v1.1 was used to align clonotypes to the IMGT TRBV, TRBD and TRBJ reference segments. Analysis was restricted to V-J combinations with a frequency above 0.0001, which covered about 99% of repertoires. A TCS score was defined as the ratio of F50 (clonal expansion) to E x V (chaos), with BLOSUM62-based TCRdist applied between CDR3 peptides within each V-J. Welch's t-statistics and random forest reduced 450 to 600 V-J features to some 14, which were used in a naive Bayes classifier (R e1071). The public reads were reprocessed in TCRdb via fastp at Q25 and MiXCR, keeping in-frame beta chains. One record per CDR3 amino acid sequence lists the most common genes and DNA. TCRdb, not the authors, supplied the V and J calls. Recorded for this sample are roughly 420,000 distinct CDR3 sequences; roughly 15% of them occurred a single time. The ten largest clones take up 5.3% of the sample.

A patient counted as having stable Graves' hyperthyroidism if no progression to ophthalmopathy occurred over 18 months of follow-up. The hyperthyroidism patients were between 18 and 65 years old and newly diagnosed, with a disease duration of less than 2 months. The study excluded patients with uncontrolled infections, other autoimmune diseases, pregnancy or lactation. Clinical symptoms, serum thyroxine and TRAb, thyroid ultrasound, and orbital computed tomography formed the basis for the diagnoses. Ficoll-Paque density gradient centrifugation was used to isolate PBMCs from 10 ml of fresh peripheral blood. Total RNA was extracted using Trizol reagent, and RNA quality was assessed on an Agilent 2100 Bioanalyzer. V sheds 1 base and J sheds 3 bases, leaving 5 bases between their ends. The CDR3 goes from the cysteine to the phenylalanine over 14 residues. Only the CDR3 DNA stays, 42 bases, in frame from base 1. Via the germline V gene, CDR1 is KGHDR and CDR2 SFDVKD.

Many counts were recorded for this clonotype. What antigen it recognizes has not been identified. No qualities accompany the bases; no much larger clone lies one base away. General findings and caveats noted by the study authors: Sample size was not statistically predetermined, and blinding of investigators to group allocation was not performed. In validation, the model predicted progression to ophthalmopathy a median of around six months before onset, with roughly 70% sensitivity and almost 75% specificity. Most expanded thyroid clonotypes (frequency above 0.001) were also detected in blood, suggesting blood repertoires may reflect thyroid immune responses. In cross-validation, a model built on a 13 V-J signature told ophthalmopathy apart from stable hyperthyroidism with 85% to 90% sensitivity and about 81% specificity, and in testing the same model reached 80%/75%.

The rearrangement combines TRBV24-1 with TRBJ2-2, with a tentative D gene TRBD1 over 5 matching bases. Input material: blood. This clonotype was obtained from a young woman with Graves' hyperthyroidism. The bases are TGTGCCACCAGTGATTTCAGGGACACCGGGGAGCTGTTTTTT. Translation gives CATSDFRDTGELFF.